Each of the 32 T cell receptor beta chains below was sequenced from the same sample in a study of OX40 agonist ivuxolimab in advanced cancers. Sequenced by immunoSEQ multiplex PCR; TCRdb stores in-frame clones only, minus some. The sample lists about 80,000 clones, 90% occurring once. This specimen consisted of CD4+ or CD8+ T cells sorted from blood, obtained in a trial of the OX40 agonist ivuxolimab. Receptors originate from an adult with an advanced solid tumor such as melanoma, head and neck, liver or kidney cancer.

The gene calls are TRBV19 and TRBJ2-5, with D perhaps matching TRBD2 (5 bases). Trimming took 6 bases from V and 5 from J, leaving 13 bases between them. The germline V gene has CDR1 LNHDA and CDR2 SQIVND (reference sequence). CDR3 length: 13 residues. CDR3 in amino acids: CASRRRQVETQYF. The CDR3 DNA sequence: TGTGCCAGTAGACGGAGGCAAGTGGAGACCCAGTACTTC. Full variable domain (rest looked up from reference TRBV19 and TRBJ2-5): DGGITQSPKYLFRKEGQNVTLSCEQNLNHDAMYWYRQDPGQGLRLIYYSQIVNDFQKGDIAEGYSVSREKKESFPLTVTSAQKNPTAFYLCASRRRQVETQYFGPGTRLLVL.

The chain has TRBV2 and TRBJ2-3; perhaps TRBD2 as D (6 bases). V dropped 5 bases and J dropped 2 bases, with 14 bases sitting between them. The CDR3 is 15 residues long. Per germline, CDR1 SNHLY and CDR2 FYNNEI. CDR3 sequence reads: CASSNPGLSTDTQYF. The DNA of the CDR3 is TGTGCCAGCAGTAACCCGGGACTGTCCACAGATACGCAGTATTTT.

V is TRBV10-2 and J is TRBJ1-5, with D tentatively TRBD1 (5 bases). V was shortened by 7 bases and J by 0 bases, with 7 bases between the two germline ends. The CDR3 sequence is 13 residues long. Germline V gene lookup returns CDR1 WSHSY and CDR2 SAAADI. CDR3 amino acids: CASTGGSNQPQHF. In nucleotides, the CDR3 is TGCGCCAGCACGGGGGGTAGCAATCAGCCCCAGCATTTT.

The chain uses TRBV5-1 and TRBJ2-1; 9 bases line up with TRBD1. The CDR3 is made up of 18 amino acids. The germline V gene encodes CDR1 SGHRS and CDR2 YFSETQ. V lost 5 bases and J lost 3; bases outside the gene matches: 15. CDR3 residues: CASRAGTGSLADYNEQFF. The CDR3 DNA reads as TGCGCCAGCAGGGCCGGGACAGGGTCTCTAGCAGACTACAATGAGCAGTTCTTC.

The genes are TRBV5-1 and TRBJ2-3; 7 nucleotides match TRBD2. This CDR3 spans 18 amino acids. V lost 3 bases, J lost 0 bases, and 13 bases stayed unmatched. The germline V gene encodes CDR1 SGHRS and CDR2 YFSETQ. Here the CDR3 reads CASSSRWSSGYSTDTQYF. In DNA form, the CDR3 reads TGCGCCAGCAGCTCGCGGTGGAGTAGCGGGTATAGCACAGATACGCAGTATTTT.

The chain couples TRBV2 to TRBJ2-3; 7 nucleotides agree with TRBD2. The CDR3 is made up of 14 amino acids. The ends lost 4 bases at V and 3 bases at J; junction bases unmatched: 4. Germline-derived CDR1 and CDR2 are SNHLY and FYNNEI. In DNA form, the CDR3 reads TGTGCCAGCAGTGGCGGGAGAAAGACAGATACGCAGTATTTT. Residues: CASSGGRKTDTQYF.

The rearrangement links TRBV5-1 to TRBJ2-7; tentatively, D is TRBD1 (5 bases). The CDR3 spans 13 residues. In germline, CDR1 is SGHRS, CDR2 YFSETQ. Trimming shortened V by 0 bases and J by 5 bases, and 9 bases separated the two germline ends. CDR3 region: CASSLDWGDEQYF. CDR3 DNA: TGCGCCAGCAGCTTGGACTGGGGCGACGAGCAGTACTTC.

CDR3 in amino acids: CASSLTAGNTIYF. The CDR3 nucleotides are TGTGCCAGCAGTTTAACGGCTGGAAACACCATATATTTT. This chain links TRBV28 with TRBJ1-3; D is undetermined. Germline CDR1 MDHEN, CDR2 SYDVKM. V lost 2 bases and J 2 bases, leaving 4 bases between the germline ends. This CDR3 spans 13 amino acids.

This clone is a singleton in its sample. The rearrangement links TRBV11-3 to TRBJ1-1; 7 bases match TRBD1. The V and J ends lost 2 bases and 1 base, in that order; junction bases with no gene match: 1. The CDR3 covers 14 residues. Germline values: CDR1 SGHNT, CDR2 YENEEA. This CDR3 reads CASSLQGENTEAFF. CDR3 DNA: TGTGCCAGCAGCTTACAGGGGGAGAACACTGAAGCTTTCTTT.

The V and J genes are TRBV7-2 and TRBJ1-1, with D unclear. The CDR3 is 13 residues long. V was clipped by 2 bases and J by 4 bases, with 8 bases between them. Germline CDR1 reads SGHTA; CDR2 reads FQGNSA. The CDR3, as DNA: TGTGCCAGCAGCTTAAGGAGGGCCACTGAAGCTTTCTTT. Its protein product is CASSLRRATEAFF.

CDR3: CASSLFKPGPANTGELFF. The CDR3 bases are TGCGCCAGCAGCTTGTTTAAGCCGGGACCCGCGAACACCGGGGAGCTGTTTTTT. The rearrangement uses TRBV5-1 and TRBJ2-2; perhaps D is TRBD1 or TRBD2 (5 bases each). CDR1 SGHRS and CDR2 YFSETQ come from the germline V gene. The CDR3 consists of 18 residues. The V end was cut by 1 base, the J end by 0 bases, with 16 bases between.

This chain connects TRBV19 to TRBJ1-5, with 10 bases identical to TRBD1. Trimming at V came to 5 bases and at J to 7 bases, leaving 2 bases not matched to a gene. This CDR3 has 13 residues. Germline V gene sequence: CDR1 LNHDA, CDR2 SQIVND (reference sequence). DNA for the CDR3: TGTGCCAGTAGTTTGGACAGGGGGCAGCCCCAGCATTTT. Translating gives CASSLDRGQPQHF.

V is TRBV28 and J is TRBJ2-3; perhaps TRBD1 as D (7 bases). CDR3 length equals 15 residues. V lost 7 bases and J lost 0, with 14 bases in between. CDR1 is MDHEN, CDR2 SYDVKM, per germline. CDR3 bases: TGTGCCAGCACAGGGGGGACGGTTAGCACAGATACGCAGTATTTT. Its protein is CASTGGTVSTDTQYF.

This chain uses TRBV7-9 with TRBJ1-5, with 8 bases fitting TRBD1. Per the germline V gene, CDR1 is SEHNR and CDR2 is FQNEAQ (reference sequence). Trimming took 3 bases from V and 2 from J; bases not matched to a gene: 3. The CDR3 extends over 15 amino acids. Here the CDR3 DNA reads TGTGCCAGCAGCTTGACAGGGGAGGGCAATCAGCCCCAGCATTTT. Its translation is CASSLTGEGNQPQHF.

CDR3 region: CASRRRDVTQPQHF. The CDR3 DNA reads TGTGCCAGCAGGAGACGGGATGTAACCCAGCCCCAGCATTTT. The chain has TRBV6-6 and TRBJ1-5, with unresolved D. V was shortened by 6 bases and J by 7 bases, with 16 bases between the two germline ends. Germline V lookup: CDR1 MNHNY, CDR2 SVGAGI (reference sequence). The CDR3 is 14 amino acids.

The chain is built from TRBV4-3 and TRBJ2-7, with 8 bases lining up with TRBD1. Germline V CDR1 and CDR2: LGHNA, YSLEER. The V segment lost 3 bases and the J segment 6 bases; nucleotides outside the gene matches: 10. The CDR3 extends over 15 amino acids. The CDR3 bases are TGCGCCAGCAGCCAGGTCGACAGGGGTGGCAGCGAGCAGTACTTC. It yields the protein CASSQVDRGGSEQYF.

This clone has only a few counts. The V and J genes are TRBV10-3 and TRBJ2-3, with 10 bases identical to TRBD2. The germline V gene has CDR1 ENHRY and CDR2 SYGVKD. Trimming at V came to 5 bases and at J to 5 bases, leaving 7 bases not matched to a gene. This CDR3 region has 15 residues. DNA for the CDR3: TGTGCCATCAGTACAGCGGGAGGGCATGGAGATACGCAGTATTTT. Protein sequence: CAISTAGGHGDTQYF.

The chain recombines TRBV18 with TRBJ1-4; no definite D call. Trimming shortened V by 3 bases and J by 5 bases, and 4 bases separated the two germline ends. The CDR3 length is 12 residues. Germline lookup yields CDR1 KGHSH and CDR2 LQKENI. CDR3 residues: CASSPGNEKLFF. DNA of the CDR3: TGTGCCAGCTCACCGGGGAATGAAAAACTGTTTTTT.

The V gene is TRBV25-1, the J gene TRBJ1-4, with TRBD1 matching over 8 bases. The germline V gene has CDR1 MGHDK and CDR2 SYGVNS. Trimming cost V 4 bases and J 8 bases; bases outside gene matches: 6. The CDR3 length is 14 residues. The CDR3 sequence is CASSAGQGQEKLFF. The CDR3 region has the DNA TGTGCCAGCAGTGCTGGACAGGGTCAGGAAAAACTGTTTTTT.

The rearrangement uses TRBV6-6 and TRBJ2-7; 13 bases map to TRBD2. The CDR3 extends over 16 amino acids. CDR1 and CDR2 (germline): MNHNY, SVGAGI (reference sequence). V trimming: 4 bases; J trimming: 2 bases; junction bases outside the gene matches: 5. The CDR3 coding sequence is TGTGCCAGCAGTTTCCCGACTAGCGGGGGGACCTACGAGCAGTACTTC. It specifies CASSFPTSGGTYEQYF.

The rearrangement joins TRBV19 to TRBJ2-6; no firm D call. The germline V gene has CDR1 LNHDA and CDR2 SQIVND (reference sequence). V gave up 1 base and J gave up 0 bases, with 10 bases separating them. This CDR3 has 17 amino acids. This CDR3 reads CASSIGSSSSGANVLTF. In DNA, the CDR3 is TGTGCCAGTAGTATAGGGTCCTCCAGCTCTGGGGCCAACGTCCTGACTTTC.

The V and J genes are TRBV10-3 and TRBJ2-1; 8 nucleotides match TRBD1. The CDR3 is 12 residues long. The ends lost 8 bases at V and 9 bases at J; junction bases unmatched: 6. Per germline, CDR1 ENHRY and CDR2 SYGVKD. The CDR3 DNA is TGTGCCATCTCAGGACAGGGTCCTGAGCAGTTCTTC. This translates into CAISGQGPEQFF.

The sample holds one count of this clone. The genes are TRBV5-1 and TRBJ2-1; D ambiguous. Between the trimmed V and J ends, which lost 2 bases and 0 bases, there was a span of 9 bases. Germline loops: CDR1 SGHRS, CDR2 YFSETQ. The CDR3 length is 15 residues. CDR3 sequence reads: CASSFTPSSYNEQFF. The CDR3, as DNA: TGCGCCAGCAGCTTCACGCCTAGCTCCTACAATGAGCAGTTCTTC.

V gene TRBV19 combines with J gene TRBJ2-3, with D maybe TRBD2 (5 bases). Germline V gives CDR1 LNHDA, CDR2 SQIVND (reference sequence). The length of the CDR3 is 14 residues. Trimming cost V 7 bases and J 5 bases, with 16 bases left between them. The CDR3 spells CASNVWHAGDTQYF. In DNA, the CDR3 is TGTGCCAGTAATGTTTGGCATGCGGGAGATACGCAGTATTTT.

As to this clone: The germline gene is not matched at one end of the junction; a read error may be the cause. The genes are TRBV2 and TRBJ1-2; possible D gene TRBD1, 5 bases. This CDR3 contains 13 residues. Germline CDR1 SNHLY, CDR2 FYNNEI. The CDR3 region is CASREEGNYGYTF. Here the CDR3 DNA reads TGTGCCAGCAGAGAAGAGGGGAACTATGGCTACACCTTC.

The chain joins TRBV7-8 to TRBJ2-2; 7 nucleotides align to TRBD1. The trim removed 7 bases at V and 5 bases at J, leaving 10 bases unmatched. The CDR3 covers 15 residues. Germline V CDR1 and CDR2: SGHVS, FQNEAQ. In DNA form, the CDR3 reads TGTGCCAGCACTCAGGGACAGTACATTACCGGGGAGCTGTTTTTT. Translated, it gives CASTQGQYITGELFF.

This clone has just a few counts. CDR3 DNA sequence: TGTGCCAGCAGTGAGGCGGGAATAGGCACAGATACGCAGTATTTT. It specifies CASSEAGIGTDTQYF. The chain carries TRBV25-1 and TRBJ2-3, with D possibly TRBD2 on 6 matching bases. CDR1 and CDR2 from the germline V gene are MGHDK and SYGVNS. The CDR3 covers 15 residues. The V end was cut by 3 bases, the J end by 1 base, with 11 bases between.

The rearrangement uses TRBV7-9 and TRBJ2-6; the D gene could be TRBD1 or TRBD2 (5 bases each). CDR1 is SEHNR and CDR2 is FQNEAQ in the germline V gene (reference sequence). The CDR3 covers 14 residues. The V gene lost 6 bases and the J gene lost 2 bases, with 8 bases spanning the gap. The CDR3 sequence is CASSLGAGANVLTF. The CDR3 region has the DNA TGTGCCAGCAGTCTGGGGGCTGGGGCCAACGTCCTGACTTTC.

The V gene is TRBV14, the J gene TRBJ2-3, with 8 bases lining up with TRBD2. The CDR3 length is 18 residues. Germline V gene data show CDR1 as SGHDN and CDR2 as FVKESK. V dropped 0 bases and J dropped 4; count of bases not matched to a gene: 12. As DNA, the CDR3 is TGTGCCAGCAGCCAAGATCGAGGGACTAGATATCCTGCAGATACGCAGTATTTT. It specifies CASSQDRGTRYPADTQYF.

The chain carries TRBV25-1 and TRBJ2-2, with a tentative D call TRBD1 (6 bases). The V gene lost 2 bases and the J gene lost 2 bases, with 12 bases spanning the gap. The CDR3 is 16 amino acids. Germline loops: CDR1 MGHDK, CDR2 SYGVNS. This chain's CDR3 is CASSEGGWGNTGELFF. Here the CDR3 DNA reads TGTGCCAGCAGTGAAGGGGGCTGGGGAAACACCGGGGAGCTGTTTTTT.

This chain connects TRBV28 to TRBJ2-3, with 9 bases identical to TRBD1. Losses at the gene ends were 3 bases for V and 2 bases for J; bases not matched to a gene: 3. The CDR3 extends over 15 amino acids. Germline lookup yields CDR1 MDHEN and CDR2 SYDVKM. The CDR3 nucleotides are TGTGCCAGCAGTTTTCAACAGGGGGCCACAGATACGCAGTATTTT. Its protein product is CASSFQQGATDTQYF.

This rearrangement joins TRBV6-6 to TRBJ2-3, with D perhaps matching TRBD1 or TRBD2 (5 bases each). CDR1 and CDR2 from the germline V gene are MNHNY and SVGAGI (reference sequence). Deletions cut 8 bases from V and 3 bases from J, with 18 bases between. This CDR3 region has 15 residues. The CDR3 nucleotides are TGTGCCAGCGGAAAAAAGGGGACGGGTACAGATACGCAGTATTTT. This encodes CASGKKGTGTDTQYF.